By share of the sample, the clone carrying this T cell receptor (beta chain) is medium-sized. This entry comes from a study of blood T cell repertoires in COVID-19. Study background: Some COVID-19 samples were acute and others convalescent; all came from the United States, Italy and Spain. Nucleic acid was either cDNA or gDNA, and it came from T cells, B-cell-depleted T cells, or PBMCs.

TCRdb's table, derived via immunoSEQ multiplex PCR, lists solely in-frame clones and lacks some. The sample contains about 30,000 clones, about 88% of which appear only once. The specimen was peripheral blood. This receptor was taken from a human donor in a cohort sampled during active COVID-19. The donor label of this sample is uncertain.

The CDR3 DNA reads as TGTGCCAGCAGTGACAATCAGGAACTCTACGGCTACACCTTC. Amino acid sequence: CASSDNQELYGYTF. This chain uses TRBV6-1 with TRBJ1-2; D is unresolved. CDR3 length: 14 amino acids. V was trimmed by 3 bases and J by 8 bases, leaving 16 bases between them. Germline CDR1 reads MNHNS; CDR2 reads SASEGT.